The 12 T cell receptor beta chains below were found in one sample sequenced in a study of blood T cell repertoires in COVID-19. The data were produced by immunoSEQ multiplex PCR, yet TCRdb's version contains in-frame clones alone and is incomplete. Of 220,000 or so clones listed, around 86% are singletons. The sequencing input was peripheral blood. These receptors were collected from an elderly woman with COVID-19, enrolled during active disease.

The rearrangement joins TRBV18 to TRBJ1-1; 7 nucleotides line up with TRBD1. V was pared by 3 bases and J by 8 bases, with 6 bases of the junction left unmatched. This CDR3 is built from 13 residues. Germline CDR1 reads KGHSH; CDR2 reads LQKENI. CDR3 nucleotide sequence: TGTGCCAGCTCACCGGGACAGCTAGCCGAAGCTTTCTTT. Its protein is CASSPGQLAEAFF. Using reference TRBV18 and TRBJ1-1 for the parts outside the CDR3, the full variable domain is NAGVMQNPRHLVRRRGQEARLRCSPMKGHSHVYWYRQLPEEGLKFMVYLQKENIIDESGMPKERFSAEFPKEGPSILRIQQVVRGDSAAYFCASSPGQLAEAFFGQGTRLTVV.

This clone was found once. The rearrangement uses TRBV6-5 and TRBJ1-2, with a possible D match to TRBD1 (6 bases). CDR3 length: 14 amino acids. CDR1 MNHEY and CDR2 SVGAGI come from the germline V gene. V was shortened by 7 bases and J by 7 bases, with 19 bases between the two germline ends. The CDR3 protein is CASTKDGGPSGYTF. The CDR3 nucleotides read TGTGCCAGCACCAAGGACGGGGGGCCCTCTGGCTACACCTTC.

The CDR3 reads CASSPLYGEAPRGEQFF. The CDR3 region has the DNA TGCGCCAGCAGCCCCCTTTATGGGGAGGCTCCCCGGGGTGAGCAGTTCTTC. J is TRBJ2-1 and V is TRBV10-1; weak D call: TRBD2 (6 bases). Trimming took off 6 bases at V and 9 bases at J, with 27 bases between the two ends. Germline V gene data show CDR1 as WNHNN and CDR2 as SYGVQD (reference sequence). The CDR3 covers 17 residues.

This chain joins TRBV30 and TRBJ2-7, with 9 nucleotides matching TRBD1. Per germline, CDR1 GTSNPN and CDR2 SVGIG (reference sequence). CDR3 length: 13 residues. J lost 6 bases, V lost 2 bases, and 5 bases had no gene match. CDR3 residues: CAWSTGTGREQYF. Here the CDR3 DNA reads TGTGCCTGGAGTACCGGGACAGGGCGCGAGCAGTACTTC.

The chain links TRBV19 to TRBJ2-7, with D perhaps TRBD1 (6 bases). This CDR3 comprises 13 residues. Per germline, CDR1 LNHDA and CDR2 SQIVND (reference sequence). Trimming took 6 bases from V and 1 from J, leaving 10 bases between them. The CDR3 sequence is CASSPGQSYEQYF. The CDR3 region has the DNA TGTGCCAGTAGCCCGGGACAATCCTACGAGCAGTACTTC.

The chain joins TRBV5-8 to TRBJ1-2, with 12 bases fitting TRBD1. V lost 2 bases, J lost 8 bases, and 4 bases stayed unmatched. Germline loops: CDR1 SGHTS, CDR2 YDEGEE. The CDR3 loop spans 14 amino acids. The CDR3 sequence is CASSLTGTGGGYTF. CDR3 sequence (DNA): TGTGCCAGCAGCTTAACAGGGACAGGGGGCGGCTACACCTTC.

The J gene is TRBJ2-3, the V gene TRBV5-1, with D perhaps TRBD1 (6 bases). CDR1 is SGHRS, CDR2 YFSETQ, per germline. CDR3 length: 15 residues. Trimming took off 5 bases at V and 2 bases at J, with 15 bases between the two ends. The CDR3, as DNA: TGCGCCAGCAGTTACAGGGTTGGCGCCACAGATACGCAGTATTTT. It yields the protein CASSYRVGATDTQYF.

This clone was detected only a few times. This chain joins TRBV5-4 and TRBJ2-3, with 8 bases matching TRBD2. The CDR3 spans 17 residues. The V and J ends lost 1 base and 3 bases, in that order; junction bases with no gene match: 10. Germline CDR1 SGHNT, CDR2 YYREEE (reference sequence). CDR3 loop: CASSLFKLAGSTDTQYF. The CDR3 DNA sequence: TGTGCCAGCAGCTTGTTTAAGTTAGCGGGAAGTACAGATACGCAGTATTTT.

The sample holds one count of this clone. V usage is TRBV11-2 and J usage is TRBJ1-5, with a possible D match to TRBD1 (6 bases). The CDR3 totals 14 residues. V lost 5 bases, J lost 6 bases, and 14 bases lay in between. The V gene's germline CDR1 is SGHAT and CDR2 FQNNGV. CDR3 protein: CASSLSGVGQPQHF. CDR3 in DNA: TGTGCCAGCAGCCTATCAGGGGTTGGTCAGCCCCAGCATTTT.

This rearrangement joins TRBV4-2 to TRBJ1-2; D call uncertain. The CDR3 extends over 17 amino acids. Germline CDR1 reads LGHNA; CDR2 reads YNFKEQ. The V and J ends lost 1 base and 4 bases respectively, with 19 bases between them. The CDR3 protein is CASSQVTAPSNLYGYTF. The CDR3 coding sequence is TGTGCCAGCAGCCAAGTAACAGCCCCCTCAAACCTCTATGGCTACACCTTC.

This clone was picked up a small number of times. The V and J genes are TRBV2 and TRBJ1-1; TRBD1 is a possible D gene (6 bases). The CDR3 sequence is 13 residues long. Per the germline V gene, CDR1 is SNHLY and CDR2 is FYNNEI. Trimming took off 3 bases at V and 4 bases at J, with 9 bases between the two ends. Written as DNA, the CDR3 is TGTGCCAGCAGTGACCAGGGGTTCACTGAAGCTTTCTTT. It specifies CASSDQGFTEAFF.

CDR3 loop: CASSEPGILYNEQFF. The CDR3 nucleotides are TGTGCCAGCAGTGAACCCGGGATCCTCTACAATGAGCAGTTCTTC. This rearrangement joins TRBV6-1 to TRBJ2-1; a weak D match, TRBD2 (5 bases). V was trimmed by 2 bases and J by 3 bases, leaving 11 bases between them. Per the germline V gene, CDR1 is MNHNS and CDR2 is SASEGT. This CDR3 contains 15 residues.